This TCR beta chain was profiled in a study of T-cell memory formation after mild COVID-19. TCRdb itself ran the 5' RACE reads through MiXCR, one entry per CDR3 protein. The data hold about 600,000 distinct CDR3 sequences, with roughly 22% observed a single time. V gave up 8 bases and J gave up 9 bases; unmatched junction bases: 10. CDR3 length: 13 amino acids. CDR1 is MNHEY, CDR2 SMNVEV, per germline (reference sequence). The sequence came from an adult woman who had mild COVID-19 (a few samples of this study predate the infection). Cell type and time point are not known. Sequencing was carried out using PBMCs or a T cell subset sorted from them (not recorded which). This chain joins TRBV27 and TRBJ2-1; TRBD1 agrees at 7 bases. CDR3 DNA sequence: TGTGCCAGCGGAGACAGGGTTCTCGGTGAGCAGTTCTTC. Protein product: CASGDRVLGEQFF.